Each of the 17 T cell receptor beta chains below was sequenced from the same sample in a study of CD8 T cells in Susac syndrome. A quantity of roughly 0.5 to 1 ug RNA underwent reverse transcription using random hexamers. One entry per CDR3 protein, called by TCRdb with MiXCR from the immunoSEQ multiplex PCR reads. The table includes about 190,000 distinct CDR3 sequences, almost 96% detected once. The sample comprised CD4+ T cells from PBMCs. These receptors originate from a human donor with Susac syndrome.

This clonotype was seen just once. The J gene is TRBJ2-5, the V gene TRBV11-2; D might be TRBD1 or TRBD2, each matching 6 bases. Germline V gene lookup returns CDR1 SGHAT and CDR2 FQNNGV. The CDR3 contains 12 residues. Trimming removed 8 bases at V and 5 bases at J, with 12 bases between. CDR3 amino acids: CASGGQSETQYF. CDR3 DNA: TGTGCCAGCGGGGGGCAATCGGAGACCCAGTACTTC.

This clonotype came up once. The chain couples TRBV7-9 to TRBJ1-2; D may be TRBD1 (6 bases). The CDR3 consists of 12 residues. Germline values: CDR1 SEHNR, CDR2 FQNEAQ (reference sequence). Trimming removed 5 bases from V and 9 bases from J, with 13 bases in between. CDR3 in amino acids: CASSATDSSYTF. CDR3 in DNA: TGTGCCAGCAGCGCCACGGACAGCAGCTACACCTTC. The whole variable domain, remainder taken from reference TRBV7-9 and TRBJ1-2, is DTGVSQNPRHKITKRGQNVTFRCDPISEHNRLYWYRQTLGQGPEFLTYFQNEAQLEKSRLLSDRFSAERPKGSFSTLEIQRTEQGDSAMYLCASSATDSSYTFGSGTRLTVV.

The chain combines TRBV20-1 with TRBJ2-7, with unresolved D. The CDR3 contains 11 residues. The germline V gene has CDR1 DFQATT and CDR2 SNEGSKA (reference sequence). Trimming left V 6 bases short and J 4 bases short, with 10 bases between. The CDR3 DNA is TGCAGTGCCGTCGCAAGTTACGAGCAGTACTTC. Protein sequence: CSAVASYEQYF.

This clonotype was seen once. The chain employs TRBV20-1 and TRBJ1-2; TRBD1 is a possible D gene (5 bases). The germline gives CDR1 DFQATT, CDR2 SNEGSKA (reference sequence). This CDR3 comprises 14 residues. Trimming stripped 6 bases from V and 4 bases from J, with 18 bases between. CDR3 loop: CSASAAGGAYGYTF. In nucleotides, the CDR3 is TGCAGTGCCAGCGCCGCGGGGGGTGCCTATGGCTACACCTTC.

This chain links TRBV29-1 with TRBJ1-1; tentatively, D is TRBD1 (5 bases). The CDR3 sequence is 13 residues long. In germline, CDR1 is SQVTM, CDR2 ANQGSEA. V was trimmed by 4 bases and J by 0 bases, leaving 9 bases between them. The CDR3 DNA follows: TGCAGCGTTGGAGGGGCGGTGAACACTGAAGCTTTCTTT. Translated: CSVGGAVNTEAFF.

The V gene is TRBV29-1, the J gene TRBJ2-1, with D maybe TRBD1 (6 bases). V lost 4 bases and J 2 bases, leaving 15 bases between the germline ends. In germline, CDR1 is SQVTM, CDR2 ANQGSEA. The CDR3 has 15 amino acids. The CDR3, as DNA: TGCAGCGTTGGGACAACAGGGAGCCCCTACAATGAGCAGTTCTTC. Translation: CSVGTTGSPYNEQFF.

The chain's CDR3 is CASSPGGQSSGNTIYF. As DNA, the CDR3 is TGTGCCAGCAGCCCGGGGGGACAGTCCTCTGGAAACACCATATATTTT. This rearrangement joins TRBV7-6 to TRBJ1-3, with 7 nucleotides matching TRBD1. The germline V gene encodes CDR1 SGHVS and CDR2 FNYEAQ. With 5 bases clipped from V and 0 bases from J, the junction kept 7 bases outside the gene matches. The length of the CDR3 is 16 residues.

The rearrangement uses TRBV5-6 and TRBJ2-3; 9 nucleotides line up with TRBD2. V was clipped by 3 bases and J by 2 bases; unmatched bases: 7. This CDR3 contains 16 residues. Germline-derived CDR1 and CDR2 are SGHDT and YYEEEE. CDR3 amino acids: CASSSAGTSLTDTQYF. The CDR3 DNA follows: TGTGCCAGCAGCTCTGCGGGGACTAGCCTCACAGATACGCAGTATTTT.

The J gene is TRBJ1-3, the V gene TRBV5-1, with TRBD1 identical over 7 bases. The J segment lost 3 bases and the V segment lost 4 bases, leaving 4 bases of the junction unmatched. CDR3 length equals 14 residues. Germline V lookup: CDR1 SGHRS, CDR2 YFSETQ. Here the CDR3 reads CASSPTGVGNTIYF. The CDR3, as DNA: TGCGCCAGCAGCCCCACAGGGGTTGGAAACACCATATATTTT.

This chain links TRBV7-2 with TRBJ2-2; no clear D gene. The CDR3 loop spans 12 amino acids. Germline-derived CDR1 and CDR2 are SGHTA and FQGNSA. V lost 2 bases, J lost 8 bases, and 6 bases lay in between. CDR3 loop: CASSLPMGELFF. The CDR3 DNA sequence: TGTGCCAGCAGCTTACCCATGGGGGAGCTGTTTTTT. The whole variable domain, remainder taken from reference TRBV7-2 and TRBJ2-2, is GAGVSQSPSNKVTEKGKDVELRCDPISGHTALYWYRQSLGQGLEFLIYFQGNSAPDKSGLPSDRFSAERTGGSVSTLTIQRTQQEDSAVYLCASSLPMGELFFGEGSRLTVL.

The J gene is TRBJ2-5, the V gene TRBV5-1, with TRBD1 identical over 10 bases. The CDR3 spans 16 residues. Germline loops: CDR1 SGHRS, CDR2 YFSETQ. V lost 4 bases, J lost 5 bases, and 11 bases stayed unmatched. CDR3 bases: TGCGCCAGCAGCCGCGGACAGGGGGGACGTTGGGAGACCCAGTACTTC. Protein product: CASSRGQGGRWETQYF.

The chain couples TRBV19 to TRBJ2-6; D is undetermined. The CDR3 spans 14 residues. Germline loops: CDR1 LNHDA, CDR2 SQIVND (reference sequence). V was clipped by 4 bases and J by 0 bases, with 4 bases between them. The CDR3 nucleotides are TGTGCCAGTAGTACCGTCTCTGGGGCCAACGTCCTGACTTTC. Translated, it gives CASSTVSGANVLTF.

In this sample, this clonotype turned up once. This rearrangement joins TRBV10-3 to TRBJ2-2; perhaps TRBD2 as D (6 bases). This CDR3 is built from 14 residues. In germline, CDR1 is ENHRY, CDR2 SYGVKD. V was shortened by 1 base and J by 3 bases, with 6 bases between the two germline ends. The CDR3 DNA sequence: TGTGCCATCAGTGAGTGGGAGGACACCGGGGAGCTGTTTTTT. Amino acids: CAISEWEDTGELFF.

This rearrangement joins TRBV5-1 to TRBJ1-4; D may be TRBD1 (6 bases). The CDR3 extends over 15 amino acids. V shed 2 bases and J shed 6 bases, with 14 bases lying between them. CDR1 SGHRS and CDR2 YFSETQ come from the germline V gene. The CDR3 loop reads CASSFGGQSDEKLFF. For the CDR3, the DNA is TGCGCCAGCAGCTTCGGGGGACAATCGGATGAAAAACTGTTTTTT.

The rearrangement links TRBV7-2 to TRBJ2-5; tentatively, D is TRBD2 (5 bases). V lost 5 bases, J lost 4 bases, and 8 bases lay in between. The CDR3 sequence is 12 residues long. CDR1 is SGHTA, CDR2 FQGNSA, per germline. The CDR3 DNA follows: TGTGCCAGCAGCGAGGACTCAGAGACCCAGTACTTC. This codes for CASSEDSETQYF.

The chain links TRBV24-1 to TRBJ2-1; TRBD1 matches 7 bases. Germline V lookup: CDR1 KGHDR, CDR2 SFDVKD. J gave up 6 bases and V 4 bases, and 8 bases lay outside the gene matches. CDR3 length: 15 residues. The CDR3 loop is CATSDRTGLGNEQFF. The CDR3 nucleotides read TGTGCCACCAGTGACCGGACAGGTCTGGGCAATGAGCAGTTCTTC.

The genes are TRBV4-3 and TRBJ2-2; D gene unclear. The CDR3 is 16 amino acids. CDR1 and CDR2 from the germline V gene are LGHNA and YSLEER. The V end lost 3 bases, the J end lost 9 bases, and 20 bases lay between the germline ends. The CDR3 region is CASSQGPGDSGRELFF. The CDR3 coding sequence is TGCGCCAGCAGCCAGGGCCCGGGCGACTCTGGCAGGGAGCTGTTTTTT.